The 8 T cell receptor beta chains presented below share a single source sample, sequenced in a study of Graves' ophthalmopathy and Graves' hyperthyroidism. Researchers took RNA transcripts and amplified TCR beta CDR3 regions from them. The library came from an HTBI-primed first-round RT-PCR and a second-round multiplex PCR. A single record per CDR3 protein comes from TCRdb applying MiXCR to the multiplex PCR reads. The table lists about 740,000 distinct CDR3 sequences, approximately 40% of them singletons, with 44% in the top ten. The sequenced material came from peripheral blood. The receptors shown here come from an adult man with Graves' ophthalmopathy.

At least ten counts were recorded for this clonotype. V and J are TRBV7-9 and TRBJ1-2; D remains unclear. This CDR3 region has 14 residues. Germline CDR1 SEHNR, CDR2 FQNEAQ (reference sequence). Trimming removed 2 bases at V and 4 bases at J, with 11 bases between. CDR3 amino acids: CASSLLDGLYGYTF. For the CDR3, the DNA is TGTGCCAGCAGCTTACTCGACGGCCTCTATGGCTACACCTTC.

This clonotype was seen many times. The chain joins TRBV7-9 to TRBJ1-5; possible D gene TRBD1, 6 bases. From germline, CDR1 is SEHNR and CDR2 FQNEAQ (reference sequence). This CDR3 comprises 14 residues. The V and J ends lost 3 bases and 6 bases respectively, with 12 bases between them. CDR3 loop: CASSFGQYGQPQHF. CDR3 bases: TGTGCCAGCAGCTTCGGACAGTACGGTCAGCCCCAGCATTTT. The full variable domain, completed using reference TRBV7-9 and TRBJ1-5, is DTGVSQNPRHKITKRGQNVTFRCDPISEHNRLYWYRQTLGQGPEFLTYFQNEAQLEKSRLLSDRFSAERPKGSFSTLEIQRTEQGDSAMYLCASSFGQYGQPQHFGDGTRLSIL.

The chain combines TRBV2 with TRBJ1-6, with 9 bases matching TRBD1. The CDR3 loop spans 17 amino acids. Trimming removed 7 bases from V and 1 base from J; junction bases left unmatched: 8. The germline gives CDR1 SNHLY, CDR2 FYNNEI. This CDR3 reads CASTRDRERSYNSPLHF. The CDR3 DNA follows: TGTGCCAGCACCCGGGACAGGGAGAGGTCCTATAATTCACCCCTCCACTTT.

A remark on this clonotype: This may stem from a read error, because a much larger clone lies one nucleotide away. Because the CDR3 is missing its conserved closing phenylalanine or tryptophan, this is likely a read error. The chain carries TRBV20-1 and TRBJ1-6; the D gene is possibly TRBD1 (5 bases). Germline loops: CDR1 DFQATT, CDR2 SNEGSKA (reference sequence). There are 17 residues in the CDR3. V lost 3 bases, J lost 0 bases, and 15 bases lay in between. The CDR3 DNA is TGCAGTGCTAGGGGTGGGGCAGTAAGCTCCTATAATTCACCCCTCCACATT. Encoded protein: CSARGGAVSSYNSPLHI.

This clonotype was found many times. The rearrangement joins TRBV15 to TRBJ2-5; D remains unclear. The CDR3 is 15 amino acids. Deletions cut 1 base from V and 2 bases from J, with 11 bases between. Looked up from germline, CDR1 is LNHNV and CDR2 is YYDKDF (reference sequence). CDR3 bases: TGTGCCACCAGCAGAGGGGTTACCAGACAAGAGACCCAGTACTTC. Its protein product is CATSRGVTRQETQYF.

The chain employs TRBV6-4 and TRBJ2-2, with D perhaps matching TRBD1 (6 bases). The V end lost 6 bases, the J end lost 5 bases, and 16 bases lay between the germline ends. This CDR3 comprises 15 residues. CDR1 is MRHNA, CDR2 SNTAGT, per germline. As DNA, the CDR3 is TGTGCCAGCAGCCCGGGACACCTGGGGACCGGGGAGCTGTTTTTT. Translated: CASSPGHLGTGELFF.

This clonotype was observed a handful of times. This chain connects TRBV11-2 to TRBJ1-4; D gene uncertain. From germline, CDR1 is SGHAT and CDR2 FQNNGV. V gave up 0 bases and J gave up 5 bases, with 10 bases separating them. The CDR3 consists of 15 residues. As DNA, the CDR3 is TGTGCCAGCAGCTTAGAGACAAGACCCAATGAAAAACTGTTTTTT. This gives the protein CASSLETRPNEKLFF.

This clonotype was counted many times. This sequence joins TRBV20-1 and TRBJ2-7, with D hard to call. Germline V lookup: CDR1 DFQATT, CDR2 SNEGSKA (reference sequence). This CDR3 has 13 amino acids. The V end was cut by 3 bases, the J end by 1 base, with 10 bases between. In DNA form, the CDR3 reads TGCAGTGCTAGGGACGTAGCTTCCTACGAGCAGTACTTC. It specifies CSARDVASYEQYF.